This T cell receptor (beta chain) was recovered during a study of CD8 T cells in ankylosing spondylitis. Study conclusions and caveats: Past research had described some motif variants in reactive arthritis synovial fluid and blood.

The CDR3 sequence is 13 residues long. Germline V lookup: CDR1 SGHTA, CDR2 FQGNSA. Trimming stripped 5 bases from V and 9 bases from J, with 14 bases between. Notes on this clonotype: Its antigen is not identified.

TCRdb called the 5' RACE reads again in MiXCR, with one record for every CDR3 protein. The sample has under 150,000 distinct CDR3 sequences; 8% to 9% are singletons. The V and J genes are TRBV7-2 and TRBJ2-1, with a possible D match to TRBD1 (5 bases). This TCR was sampled from a male donor with ankylosing spondylitis. Sequences were obtained from synovial fluid, either unsorted or a sorted T cell fraction (not recorded which). The CDR3 coding sequence is TGTGCCAGCAGCCTGCAGGGCGATGGTGAGCAGTTCTTC. Its protein is CASSLQGDGEQFF.